The clone carrying this T cell receptor beta chain was found once. The data derive from a study of shared clonotypes between healthy human individuals. Study-level information: With ages of 18 to 49, the donors were a couple of women and a few men.

Clones were read by immunoSEQ multiplex PCR, and TCRdb kept only the in-frame ones, dropping some. Counted here are 2 million to 3 million clones, under 95% occurring once; the ten biggest clones make up roughly 0.39%. This clonotype originated in a man between 18 and 29 years old in good health. Some clones in this sample may be carry-over from other donors' samples. The sample consisted of naive CD4+ T cells from PBMCs. Subset denoted: CD45RA+ positively selected.

The CDR3 region is CASSLAETGGTGELFF. The CDR3 nucleotides read TGCGCCAGCAGCTTGGCTGAGACAGGGGGCACCGGGGAGCTGTTTTTT. The chain carries TRBV5-1 and TRBJ2-2; 9 bases align to TRBD1. V gave up 0 bases and J gave up 4 bases; unmatched junction bases: 4. This CDR3 has 16 residues. Germline CDR1 is SGHRS and CDR2 is YFSETQ.